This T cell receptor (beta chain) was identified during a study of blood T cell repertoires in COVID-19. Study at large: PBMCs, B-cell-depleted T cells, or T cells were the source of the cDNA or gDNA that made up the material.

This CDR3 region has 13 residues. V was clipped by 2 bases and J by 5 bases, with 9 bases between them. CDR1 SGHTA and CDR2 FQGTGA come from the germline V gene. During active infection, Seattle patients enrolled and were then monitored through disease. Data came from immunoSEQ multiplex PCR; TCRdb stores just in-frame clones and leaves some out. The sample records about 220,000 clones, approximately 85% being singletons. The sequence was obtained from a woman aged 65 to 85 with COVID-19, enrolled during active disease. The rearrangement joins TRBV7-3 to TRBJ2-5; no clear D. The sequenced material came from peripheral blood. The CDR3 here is CASSLRPRETQYF. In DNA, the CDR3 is TGTGCCAGCAGCTTACGGCCCAGGGAGACCCAGTACTTC.